Listed here is a single T cell receptor (beta chain). Its antigen is not known. The time point is: week 23, last vaccination. Each dose of the vaccine consisted of 300 ug of mutant IDH1 20-mer peptide, with topical imiquimod. This entry is derived from a study of a mutant IDH1 vaccine in newly diagnosed glioma. In the study overall: Patients received eight vaccinations in weeks 1, 3, 5, 7, 11, 15, 19, 23.

Generated by immunoSEQ multiplex PCR, the TCRdb table keeps only in-frame clones and is missing some. The table lists tens of thousands of clones, approximately 85% of them singletons. Unmatched junction bases numbered 5, after V lost 2 bases and J lost 4 bases. Germline V CDR1 and CDR2: MGHRA, YSYEKL. The CDR3 totals 15 residues. The sample in question was PBMCs, obtained from a glioma patient whose treatment included an IDH1 peptide vaccine. The origin of this receptor is a woman aged 45-60 years with glioma. The J gene is TRBJ1-2, the V gene TRBV4-1, with 9 bases identical to TRBD1. The CDR3, as DNA: TGCGCCAGCAGCCAAAGACAGGGGGGAGGCTATGGCTACACCTTC. Encoded protein: CASSQRQGGGYGYTF.